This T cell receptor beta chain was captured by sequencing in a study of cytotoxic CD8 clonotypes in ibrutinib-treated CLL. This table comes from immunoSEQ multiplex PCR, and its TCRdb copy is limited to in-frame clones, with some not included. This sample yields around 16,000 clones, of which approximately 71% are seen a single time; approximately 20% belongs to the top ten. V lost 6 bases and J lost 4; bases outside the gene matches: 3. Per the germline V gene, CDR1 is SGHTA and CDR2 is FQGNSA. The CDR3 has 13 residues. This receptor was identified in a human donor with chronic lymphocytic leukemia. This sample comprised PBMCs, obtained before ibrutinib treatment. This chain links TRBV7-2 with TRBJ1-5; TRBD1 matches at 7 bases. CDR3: CASRVTGNQPQHF. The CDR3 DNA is TGTGCCAGCAGGGTGACAGGGAATCAGCCCCAGCATTTT.